Below are 21 T cell receptor beta chains sequenced from a single sample in a study of T cell responses to AZD1222 COVID-19 vaccine. Clones were read by immunoSEQ multiplex PCR, and TCRdb kept only the in-frame ones, dropping some. The table shows about 140,000 clones, with 88% occurring only once. This specimen was peripheral blood, taken 28 days after the second AZD1222 dose. Every receptor here comes from an adult who received the AZD1222 COVID-19 vaccine.

This clone was seen once. The chain has TRBV28 and TRBJ1-5; D is unclear. With 6 bases removed from V and 2 bases from J, the gap between germline ends came to 11 bases. Germline V lookup: CDR1 MDHEN, CDR2 SYDVKM. This CDR3 is 14 amino acids long. DNA of the CDR3: TGTGCCAGCAGCCTAATGGTGGGCAATCAGCCCCAGCATTTT. Protein product: CASSLMVGNQPQHF.

The rearrangement joins TRBV6-5 to TRBJ2-7; TRBD2 aligns across 7 bases. The germline gives CDR1 MNHEY, CDR2 SVGAGI. The ends lost 5 bases at V and 3 bases at J; junction bases unmatched: 4. The CDR3 is made up of 13 amino acids. Here the CDR3 DNA reads TGTGCCAGCAGTCGACTAGCCCGCTACGAGCAGTACTTC. Its translation is CASSRLARYEQYF.

The chain is built from TRBV7-9 and TRBJ1-6; 9 bases are shared with TRBD1. In germline, CDR1 is SEHNR, CDR2 FQNEAQ (reference sequence). V dropped 4 bases and J dropped 7; count of bases not matched to a gene: 2. The CDR3 runs to 14 residues. CDR3 sequence reads: CASSWTGVNSPLHF. In DNA, the CDR3 is TGTGCCAGCAGCTGGACAGGGGTGAATTCACCCCTCCACTTT.

V gene TRBV28 combines with J gene TRBJ1-1, with TRBD1 matching over 8 bases. V was clipped by 4 bases and J by 1 base; unmatched bases: 5. The CDR3 has 15 residues. CDR1 and CDR2 (germline): MDHEN, SYDVKM. Here the CDR3 reads CASSSLGQGNTEAFF. CDR3 nucleotide sequence: TGTGCCAGCAGTTCGTTAGGACAGGGGAACACTGAAGCTTTCTTT.

The chain carries TRBV28 and TRBJ1-1, with unresolved D. Germline-derived CDR1 and CDR2 are MDHEN and SYDVKM. The CDR3 spans 14 residues. V lost 5 bases, J lost 1 base, and 11 bases lay in between. CDR3 sequence reads: CASSLGIGNTEAFF. CDR3 sequence (DNA): TGTGCCAGCAGTCTGGGGATTGGGAACACTGAAGCTTTCTTT.

The V gene is TRBV5-1, the J gene TRBJ2-1; tentatively, D is TRBD2 (5 bases). Trimming removed 4 bases from V and 6 bases from J, with 20 bases in between. Germline CDR1 reads SGHRS; CDR2 reads YFSETQ. The CDR3 runs to 16 residues. The chain's CDR3 is CASSPQRTQKGNEQFF. The DNA of the CDR3 is TGCGCCAGCAGCCCACAGCGGACCCAGAAGGGCAATGAGCAGTTCTTC.

The chain recombines TRBV18 with TRBJ1-2; TRBD1 is a possible D gene (5 bases). The germline V gene has CDR1 KGHSH and CDR2 LQKENI. The CDR3 consists of 15 residues. V lost 2 bases and J lost 0, with 10 bases in between. The CDR3 loop is CASSPSRQTNYGYTF. The CDR3 DNA is TGTGCCAGCTCACCATCTCGACAGACTAACTATGGCTACACCTTC.

The V and J genes are TRBV4-2 and TRBJ2-2; 14 nucleotides align to TRBD2. V was clipped by 4 bases and J by 5 bases; unmatched bases: 6. This CDR3 spans 17 amino acids. The V gene's germline CDR1 is LGHNA and CDR2 YNFKEQ. The CDR3 reads CASSRTSGGIGTGELFF. CDR3 coding DNA: TGTGCCAGCAGCCGGACTAGCGGGGGGATAGGTACCGGGGAGCTGTTTTTT.

The chain couples TRBV28 to TRBJ1-4, with D hard to call. Per germline, CDR1 MDHEN and CDR2 SYDVKM. This CDR3 has 16 amino acids. Trimming cost V 3 bases and J 2 bases, with 13 bases left between them. Written as DNA, the CDR3 is TGTGCCAGCAGTTTTGAGGGAATAGGCACTAATGAAAAACTGTTTTTT. Translation gives CASSFEGIGTNEKLFF.

In this sample, this clone turned up a few times. The chain carries TRBV28 and TRBJ1-2, with TRBD1 as a possible D gene (5 bases). CDR3 length equals 11 residues. Germline V gene sequence: CDR1 MDHEN, CDR2 SYDVKM. The V end lost 10 bases, the J end lost 8 bases, and 14 bases lay between the germline ends. CDR3: CATFRVGGYTF. CDR3 bases: TGTGCCACCTTCAGGGTTGGAGGCTACACCTTC.

The chain combines TRBV9 with TRBJ1-2; a weak D match, TRBD1 (5 bases). V lost 0 bases, J lost 2 bases, and 8 bases lay in between. The CDR3 is 14 amino acids. Looked up from germline, CDR1 is SGDLS and CDR2 is YYNGEE. This chain's CDR3 is CASSVERGNYGYTF. CDR3 nucleotides: TGTGCCAGCAGCGTAGAACGGGGCAACTATGGCTACACCTTC.

V gene TRBV16 combines with J gene TRBJ1-1; D is unresolved. The CDR3 is 12 amino acids. Germline lookup yields CDR1 KGHSY and CDR2 FQNENV. Trimming stripped 1 base from V and 4 bases from J, with 4 bases between. CDR3 residues: CASSQFGTEAFF. In DNA form, the CDR3 reads TGTGCCAGCAGCCAATTCGGCACTGAAGCTTTCTTT.

The gene calls are TRBV6-5 and TRBJ1-3; D not resolved. CDR1 and CDR2 from the germline V gene are MNHEY and SVGAGI. Trimming removed 4 bases at V and 0 bases at J, with 7 bases between. This CDR3 contains 14 residues. CDR3 amino acids: CASSLSSSGNTIYF. DNA for the CDR3: TGTGCCAGCAGTTTGTCCAGCTCTGGAAACACCATATATTTT.

This rearrangement joins TRBV10-3 to TRBJ1-6, with D hard to call. The V end was cut by 10 bases, the J end by 7 bases, with 14 bases between. Germline V lookup: CDR1 ENHRY, CDR2 SYGVKD. The CDR3 runs 13 residues. CDR3 sequence (DNA): TGTGCCACCCATGACCCCGGGAATTCACCCCTCCACTTT. This encodes CATHDPGNSPLHF.

The V and J genes are TRBV11-2 and TRBJ1-4, with a possible D match to TRBD1 (5 bases). Germline values: CDR1 SGHAT, CDR2 FQNNGV. The CDR3 totals 15 residues. With 3 bases removed from V and 8 bases from J, the gap between germline ends came to 16 bases. This chain's CDR3 is CASSFLRGIGEKLFF. The CDR3, as DNA: TGTGCCAGCAGCTTCCTAAGGGGAATCGGGGAAAAACTGTTTTTT. The complete variable domain, with remaining parts taken from reference TRBV11-2 and TRBJ1-4, reads EAGVAQSPRYKIIEKRQSVAFWCNPISGHATLYWYQQILGQGPKLLIQFQNNGVVDDSQLPKDRFSAERLKGVDSTLKIQPAKLEDSAVYLCASSFLRGIGEKLFFGSGTQLSVL.

The chain is built from TRBV29-1 and TRBJ1-3; D uncertain. The CDR3 is 13 residues long. Per germline, CDR1 SQVTM and CDR2 ANQGSEA. Trimming removed 1 base at V and 0 bases at J, with 4 bases between. In nucleotides, the CDR3 is TGCAGCGTTGAAGGGTCCTCTGGAAACACCATATATTTT. This gives the protein CSVEGSSGNTIYF. Filled out from reference TRBV29-1 and TRBJ1-3, the complete variable domain reads SAVISQKPSRDICQRGTSLTIQCQVDSQVTMMFWYRQQPGQSLTLIATANQGSEATYESGFVIDKFPISRPNLTFSTLTVSNMSPEDSSIYLCSVEGSSGNTIYFGEGSWLTVV.

The rearrangement links TRBV27 to TRBJ1-5, with a weak D call TRBD1 (6 bases). The length of the CDR3 is 14 residues. Germline loops: CDR1 MNHEY, CDR2 SMNVEV (reference sequence). V dropped 3 bases and J dropped 4 bases, with 10 bases sitting between them. The CDR3 sequence: CASSLQGRNQPQHF. The CDR3 DNA sequence: TGTGCCAGCAGTTTGCAGGGGCGGAATCAGCCCCAGCATTTT.

V and J are TRBV5-6 and TRBJ1-5, with TRBD1 matching 10 bases. The CDR3 totals 15 residues. V lost 4 bases, J lost 4 bases, and 5 bases stayed unmatched. Germline V gene data show CDR1 as SGHDT and CDR2 as YYEEEE. The CDR3 nucleotides are TGTGCCAGCAGCCGGGGGACAGGGGAAAATCAGCCCCAGCATTTT. This translates into CASSRGTGENQPQHF.

CDR3 protein: CASSLDLGGEQYF. CDR3 nucleotide sequence: TGTGCCAGCAGCTTAGATCTAGGGGGCGAGCAGTACTTC. The chain combines TRBV11-2 with TRBJ2-7, with D possibly TRBD1 on 6 matching bases. The germline gives CDR1 SGHAT, CDR2 FQNNGV. Deletions cut 0 bases from V and 6 bases from J, with 9 bases between. There are 13 residues in the CDR3.

J is TRBJ2-7 and V is TRBV29-1; D remains unclear. Germline V gene lookup returns CDR1 SQVTM and CDR2 ANQGSEA. The ends were cut back, 1 base at V and 1 base at J, with 8 bases in the middle. CDR3 size: 13 residues. CDR3 protein: CSVEGAPSYEQYF. CDR3 bases: TGCAGCGTTGAAGGAGCGCCGTCCTACGAGCAGTACTTC.

The chain's CDR3 is CASSLAGAQYF. The CDR3 DNA is TGTGCCAGCAGCTTAGCTGGCGCGCAGTATTTT. The chain combines TRBV7-2 with TRBJ2-3; D gene ambiguous. There are 11 residues in the CDR3. Germline CDR1 reads SGHTA; CDR2 reads FQGNSA. Trimming cost V 0 bases and J 10 bases, with 5 bases left between them.